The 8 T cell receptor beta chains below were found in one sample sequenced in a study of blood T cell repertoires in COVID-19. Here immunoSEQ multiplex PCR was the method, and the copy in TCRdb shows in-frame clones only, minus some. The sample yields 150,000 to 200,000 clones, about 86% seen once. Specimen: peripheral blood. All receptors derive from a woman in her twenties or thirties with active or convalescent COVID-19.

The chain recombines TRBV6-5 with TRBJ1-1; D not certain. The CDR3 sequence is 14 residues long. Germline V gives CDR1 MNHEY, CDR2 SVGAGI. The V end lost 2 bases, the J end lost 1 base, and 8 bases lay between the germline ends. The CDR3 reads CASSYMGRNTEAFF. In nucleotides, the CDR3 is TGTGCCAGCAGTTACATGGGCCGGAACACTGAAGCTTTCTTT.

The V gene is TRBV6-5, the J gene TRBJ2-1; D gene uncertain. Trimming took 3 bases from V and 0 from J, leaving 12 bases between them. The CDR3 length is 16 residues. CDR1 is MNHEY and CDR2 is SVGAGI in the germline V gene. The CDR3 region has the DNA TGTGCCAGCAGTTATTCGGGTTTTAGCTCCTACAATGAGCAGTTCTTC. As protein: CASSYSGFSSYNEQFF.

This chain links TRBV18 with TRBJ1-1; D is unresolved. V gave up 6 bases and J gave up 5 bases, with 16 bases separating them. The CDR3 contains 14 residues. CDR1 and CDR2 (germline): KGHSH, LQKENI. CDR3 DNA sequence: TGTGCCAGCTCTCCCAACCACGGAGAGACTGAAGCTTTCTTT. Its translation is CASSPNHGETEAFF.

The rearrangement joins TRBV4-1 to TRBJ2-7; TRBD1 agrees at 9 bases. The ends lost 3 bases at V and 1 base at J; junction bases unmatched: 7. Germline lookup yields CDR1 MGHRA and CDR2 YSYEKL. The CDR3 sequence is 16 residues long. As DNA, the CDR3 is TGCGCCAGCAGCCAGGACACCGGGACAGGGTCCTACGAGCAGTACTTC. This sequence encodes CASSQDTGTGSYEQYF.

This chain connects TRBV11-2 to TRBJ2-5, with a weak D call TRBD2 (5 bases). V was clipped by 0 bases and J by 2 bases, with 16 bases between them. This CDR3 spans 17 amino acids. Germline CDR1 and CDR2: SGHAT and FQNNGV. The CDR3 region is CASSLDRAATGQETQYF. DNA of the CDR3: TGTGCCAGCAGCTTAGATCGGGCAGCCACGGGACAAGAGACCCAGTACTTC.

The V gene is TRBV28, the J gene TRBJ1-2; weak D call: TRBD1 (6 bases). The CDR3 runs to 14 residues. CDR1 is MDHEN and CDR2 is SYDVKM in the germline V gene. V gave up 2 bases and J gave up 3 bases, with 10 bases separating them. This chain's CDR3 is CASSLPDRYYGYTF. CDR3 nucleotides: TGTGCCAGCAGTTTACCGGACAGATACTATGGCTACACCTTC.

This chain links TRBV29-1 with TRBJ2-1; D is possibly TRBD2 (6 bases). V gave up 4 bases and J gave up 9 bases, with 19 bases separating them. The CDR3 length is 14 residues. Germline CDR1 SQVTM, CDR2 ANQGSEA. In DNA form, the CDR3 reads TGCAGCGTTGGGCGGGACTCTGTCGTCGGTGAGCAGTTCTTC. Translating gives CSVGRDSVVGEQFF.

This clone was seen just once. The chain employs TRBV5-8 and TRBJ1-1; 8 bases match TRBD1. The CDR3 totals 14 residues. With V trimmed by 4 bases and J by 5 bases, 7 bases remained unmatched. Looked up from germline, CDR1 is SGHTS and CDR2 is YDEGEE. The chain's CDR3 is CASSRTGGGTEAFF. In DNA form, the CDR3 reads TGTGCCAGCAGCCGCACAGGGGGAGGGACTGAAGCTTTCTTT.